What follows are 11 T cell receptor beta chains derived from one specimen sequenced in a study of blood T cell repertoires in COVID-19. This table comes from immunoSEQ multiplex PCR, and its TCRdb copy is limited to in-frame clones, with some not included. The profile covers about 250,000 clones, with 87% appearing a single time and 3% taken by the ten largest. Sequences were obtained from peripheral blood. Receptors originate from a man in his late teens or twenties with active or convalescent COVID-19.

This chain connects TRBV10-3 to TRBJ2-7; 7 bases agree with TRBD1. The germline gives CDR1 ENHRY, CDR2 SYGVKD. V lost 3 bases and J lost 3; bases outside the gene matches: 8. The CDR3 is 15 amino acids. The DNA for the CDR3 is TGTGCCATCAGTGACTTACAGGGGTCGCTCTACGAGCAGTACTTC. This translates into CAISDLQGSLYEQYF.

The V call is TRBV6-5, the J call TRBJ2-2, with TRBD2 matching over 10 bases. This CDR3 contains 15 residues. V gave up 8 bases and J gave up 6 bases; unmatched junction bases: 9. The germline V gene has CDR1 MNHEY and CDR2 SVGAGI. The CDR3 is CASHALAGASGELFF. The CDR3 DNA reads TGTGCCAGCCACGCTCTAGCGGGAGCGTCCGGGGAGCTGTTTTTT.

The rearrangement links TRBV7-3 to TRBJ2-2; 10 bases agree with TRBD1. Germline trimming cut 5 bases from V and 7 bases from J; bases unmatched to any gene: 7. The CDR3 covers 15 residues. Germline-derived CDR1 and CDR2 are SGHTA and FQGTGA. The CDR3 DNA is TGTGCCAGCAGCCTTAAGGGACAGGGGAGCGGGGAGCTGTTTTTT. Translated, it gives CASSLKGQGSGELFF.

This clone turned up a few times. This rearrangement joins TRBV5-1 to TRBJ2-2; 10 bases match TRBD1. The germline V gene encodes CDR1 SGHRS and CDR2 YFSETQ. The junction had 8 bases not matched to a gene; V was cut back by 3 bases and J by 6 bases. The CDR3 has 16 amino acids. The CDR3 spells CASSSLGTGVSGELFF. CDR3 bases: TGCGCCAGCAGCTCGCTGGGGACAGGGGTATCCGGGGAGCTGTTTTTT.

CDR3 DNA: TGCGCCAGCAGCCAAGAATCTCGGGGTAGAGGGGCCAACGTCCTGACTTTC. It specifies CASSQESRGRGANVLTF. The V and J genes are TRBV4-3 and TRBJ2-6; D perhaps matches TRBD2 (5 bases). The CDR3 loop spans 17 amino acids. From germline, CDR1 is LGHNA and CDR2 YSLEER. Trimming removed 0 bases from V and 4 bases from J, with 13 bases in between.

This chain joins TRBV9 and TRBJ1-2; D call uncertain. The CDR3 has 15 amino acids. Trimming pared 4 bases from V and 8 bases from J, leaving 21 bases between. Germline lookup yields CDR1 SGDLS and CDR2 YYNGEE. The CDR3 reads CASSTGKLGWEGYTF. The CDR3 DNA follows: TGTGCCAGCAGCACCGGGAAATTAGGTTGGGAGGGCTACACCTTC.

The genes are TRBV19 and TRBJ2-1, with 9 bases identical to TRBD1. Per germline, CDR1 LNHDA and CDR2 SQIVND (reference sequence). Trimming cost V 6 bases and J 6 bases; bases outside gene matches: 12. The CDR3 loop spans 16 amino acids. The CDR3 DNA is TGTGCCAGTAGCCTGGGACCGGGACAGGGCTTCAATGAGCAGTTCTTC. It is translated as CASSLGPGQGFNEQFF.

This chain uses TRBV2 with TRBJ2-7; D is uncertain. The germline V gene encodes CDR1 SNHLY and CDR2 FYNNEI. The CDR3 is 12 residues long. Deletions cut 7 bases from V and 2 bases from J, with 9 bases between. CDR3 in amino acids: CASMAIAYEQYF. The DNA of the CDR3 is TGTGCCAGCATGGCAATCGCCTACGAGCAGTACTTC.

J is TRBJ2-3 and V is TRBV27, with D possibly TRBD1 on 5 matching bases. The CDR3 length is 13 residues. Germline V gene sequence: CDR1 MNHEY, CDR2 SMNVEV (reference sequence). V dropped 7 bases and J dropped 5 bases, with 13 bases sitting between them. The CDR3 spells CASNTRDGDTQYF. For the CDR3, the DNA is TGTGCCAGCAACACCAGGGATGGAGATACGCAGTATTTT.

This clone was seen just once. The rearrangement uses TRBV5-4 and TRBJ2-5; D not certain. The CDR3 is 12 residues long. Trimming pared 1 base from V and 5 bases from J, leaving 6 bases between. Germline values: CDR1 SGHNT, CDR2 YYREEE (reference sequence). The CDR3: CASSLNIETQYF. CDR3 DNA sequence: TGTGCCAGCAGCTTGAACATCGAGACCCAGTACTTC.

The rearrangement links TRBV5-1 to TRBJ2-5, with 8 bases lining up with TRBD1. Germline CDR1 SGHRS, CDR2 YFSETQ. This CDR3 spans 14 amino acids. The V gene end was trimmed by 3 bases and the J gene end by 5 bases; junction bases not matched to a gene: 6. CDR3 DNA sequence: TGCGCCAGCAGCTCCGGGACAGGTCCGGAGACCCAGTACTTC. This sequence encodes CASSSGTGPETQYF.